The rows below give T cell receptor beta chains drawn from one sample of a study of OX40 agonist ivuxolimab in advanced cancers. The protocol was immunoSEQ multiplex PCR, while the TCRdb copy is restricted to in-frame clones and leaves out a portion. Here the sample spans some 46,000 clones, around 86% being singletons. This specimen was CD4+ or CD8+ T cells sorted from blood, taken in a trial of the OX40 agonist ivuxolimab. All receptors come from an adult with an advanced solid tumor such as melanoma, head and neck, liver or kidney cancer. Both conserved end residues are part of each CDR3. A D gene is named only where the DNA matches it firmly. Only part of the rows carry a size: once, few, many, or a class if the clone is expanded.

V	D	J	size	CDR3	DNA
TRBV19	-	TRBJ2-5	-	CASSITTRGHFTETQYF	TGTGCCAGTAGTATCACCACCCGGGGACATTTTACGGAGACCCAGTACTTC
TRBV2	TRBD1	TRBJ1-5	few	CASSSGQGNQPQHF	TGTGCCAGCAGCTCGGGACAGGGGAATCAGCCCCAGCATTTT
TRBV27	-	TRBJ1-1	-	CASSLQEGNTEAFF	TGTGCCAGCAGTTTACAGGAGGGGAACACTGAAGCTTTCTTT
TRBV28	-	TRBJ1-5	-	CASSKGVDRIQPQHF	TGTGCCAGCAGTAAGGGGGTGGACCGTATTCAGCCCCAGCATTTT
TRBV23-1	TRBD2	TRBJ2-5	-	CASSQRGTSGTQETQYF	TGCGCCAGCAGTCAGAGGGGGACTAGCGGAACCCAAGAGACCCAGTACTTC
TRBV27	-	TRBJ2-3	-	CASSLMGGDTQYF	TGTGCCAGCAGTTTAATGGGGGGAGATACGCAGTATTTT
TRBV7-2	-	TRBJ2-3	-	CASSLFVADTQYF	TGTGCCAGCAGCTTATTTGTGGCAGATACGCAGTATTTT
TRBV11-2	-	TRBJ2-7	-	CASSAGLDDEQYF	TGTGCCAGCAGCGCCGGTCTAGACGACGAGCAGTACTTC
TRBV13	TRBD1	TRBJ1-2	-	CASSPDREDGYTF	TGTGCCAGCAGCCCGGACAGGGAAGATGGCTACACCTTC
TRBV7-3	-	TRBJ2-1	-	CASRPGVTAGEQFF	TGTGCCAGCAGACCGGGAGTCACTGCGGGTGAGCAGTTCTTC
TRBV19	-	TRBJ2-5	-	CASPPPRQETQYF	TGTGCCAGCCCACCCCCCAGACAAGAGACCCAGTACTTC
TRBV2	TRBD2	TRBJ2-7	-	CASVKGLAGSYEQYF	TGTGCCAGCGTAAAAGGACTAGCGGGATCCTACGAGCAGTACTTC
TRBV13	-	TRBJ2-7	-	CASSPRDSSGEQYF	TGTGCCAGCAGCCCGCGGGACTCGTCAGGGGAGCAGTACTTC
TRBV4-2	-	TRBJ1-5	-	CASSQELGRQPQHF	TGTGCCAGCAGCCAAGAGCTTGGAAGACAGCCCCAGCATTTT
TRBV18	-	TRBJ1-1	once	CASSPPSLHTEAFF	TGTGCCAGCTCACCACCGTCTCTGCACACTGAAGCTTTCTTT
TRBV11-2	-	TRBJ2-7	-	CATTGNSYEQYF	TGTGCCACCACAGGGAACTCCTACGAGCAGTACTTC
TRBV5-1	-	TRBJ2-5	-	CASSLLGVEETQYF	TGCGCCAGCAGCTTGCTCGGGGTAGAAGAGACCCAGTACTTC
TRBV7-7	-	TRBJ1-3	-	CASSQDSTSGNTIYF	TGTGCTAGCAGTCAAGACTCAACCTCTGGAAACACCATATATTTT
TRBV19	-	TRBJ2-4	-	CASLGGLAKNIQYF	TGTGCCAGCCTTGGGGGCCTAGCCAAAAACATTCAGTACTTC
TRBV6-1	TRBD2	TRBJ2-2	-	CASLGGRAGTGELFF	TGTGCCAGCCTAGGCGGGAGGGCCGGGACCGGGGAGCTGTTTTTT
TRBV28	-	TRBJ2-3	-	CASRGSTDTQYF	TGTGCCAGCCGGGGAAGCACAGATACGCAGTATTTT
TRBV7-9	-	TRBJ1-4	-	CASSLAERANEKLFF	TGTGCCAGCAGCTTAGCGGAACGGGCAAATGAAAAACTGTTTTTT
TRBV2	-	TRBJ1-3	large	CASRLTATSGNTIYF	TGTGCCAGCAGATTGACAGCAACATCTGGAAACACCATATATTTT
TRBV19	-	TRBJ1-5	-	CASSITGQPQHF	TGTGCCAGTAGTATAACGGGGCAACCCCAGCATTTT
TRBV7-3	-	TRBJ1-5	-	CASSLHHNQPQHF	TGTGCCAGCAGCTTACACCACAATCAGCCCCAGCATTTT
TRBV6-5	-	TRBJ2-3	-	CASEARDTQYF	TGTGCCAGCGAGGCGAGAGATACGCAGTATTTT
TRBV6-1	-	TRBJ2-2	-	CASSERGRATGELFF	TGTGCCAGCAGTGAGCGAGGCAGGGCCACCGGGGAGCTGTTTTTT
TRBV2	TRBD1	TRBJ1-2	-	CASSTTGISGYTF	TGTGCCAGCAGTACGACAGGGATCTCTGGCTACACCTTC
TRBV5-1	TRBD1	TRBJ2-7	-	CASSLVQGAPYEQYF	TGCGCCAGCAGCTTGGTTCAGGGGGCCCCTTACGAGCAGTACTTC
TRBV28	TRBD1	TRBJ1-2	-	CASSPADRGRGGYTF	TGTGCCAGCAGTCCCGCCGACAGGGGGCGTGGGGGCTACACCTTC
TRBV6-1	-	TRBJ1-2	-	CASSPGQGGYTF	TGTGCCAGCAGTCCGGGCCAGGGAGGCTACACCTTC
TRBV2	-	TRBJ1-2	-	CASSVERSGYTF	TGTGCCAGCAGTGTAGAAAGATCTGGCTACACCTTC
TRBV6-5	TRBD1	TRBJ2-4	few	CASSSRQGYIQYF	TGTGCCAGCAGCTCCCGACAGGGCTACATTCAGTACTTC
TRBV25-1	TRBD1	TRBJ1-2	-	CASSGTGDGYTF	TGTGCCAGCAGTGGGACAGGGGACGGCTACACCTTC
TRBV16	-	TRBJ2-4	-	CASSQLAKNIQYF	TGTGCCAGCAGCCAATTAGCCAAAAACATTCAGTACTTC
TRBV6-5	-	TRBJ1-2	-	CASSYKERAGRGYTF	TGTGCCAGCAGTTACAAAGAGAGGGCAGGCCGTGGCTACACCTTC
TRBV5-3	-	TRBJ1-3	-	CARNSPDRKTGNTIYF	TGTGCCAGAAACTCGCCCGACAGAAAGACTGGAAACACCATATATTTT
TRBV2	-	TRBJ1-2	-	CASSAGTHYGYTF	TGTGCCAGCAGTGCCGGGACCCATTATGGCTACACCTTC
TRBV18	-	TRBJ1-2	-	CASSPRATGGYTF	TGTGCCAGCTCACCACGGGCAACAGGGGGCTACACCTTC
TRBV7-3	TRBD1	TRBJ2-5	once	CASSFDRAETQYF	TGTGCCAGCAGCTTCGACAGGGCGGAGACCCAGTACTTC